This T cell receptor (beta chain) was sequenced in a study of breast tumors, draining lymph nodes, adjacent tissues (dated by TCRdb to 2016 to 2017). Regarding the study in general: Breast cancer patients provided tumor, adjacent nontumor tissue and axillary lymph nodes, and the study compared the TCR beta repertoires across these three sources. The study was designed to assess the relationships and possible T-cell exchange between tumor, surrounding tissue and draining lymph node repertoires in human breast cancer.

V and J lose 5 bases and 0 bases, and a span of 11 bases separates them. In the germline V gene, CDR1 corresponds to SGHAT and CDR2 to FQNNGV. The CDR3 covers 15 residues, taking in both the cysteine and the phenylalanine. Here the CDR3 DNA is all that survives: 45 bases in frame from base 1. Broader findings and caveats from the paper: A scenario in which most tumor T cells derive from the lymph node and then expand within tumor tissue was judged to be consistent with the data. Tumor and nontumor tissue repertoires were found to be significantly more similar in luminal-like than in basal-like breast cancer. The study presented the conclusion that tumor T cells originate in lymph nodes as consistent with a hypothesis, not as something directly demonstrated. Tumors showed preferential V and J gene usage, and their T-cell repertoire diversity fell below that of lymph nodes yet above that of nontumor tissue.

The axillary draining lymph nodes of breast cancer patients were the source of the lymph node samples. Comment on this clonotype: Its specific antigen is unknown. There are no base qualities to consult, and no much larger clone falls within one base.

The run used an Illumina HiSeq 2000. Multiplex PCR amplification was used to generate the TCR beta chain libraries. The amplified TCR beta chain products were analyzed by high-throughput sequencing. The public reads were run again by TCRdb, first through fastp at Q25 and then through MiXCR, and only productive beta chains were kept. Rows with a matching CDR3 protein are joined into one entry that keeps the most common DNA and genes. The sample table holds 100,000 or so distinct CDR3 sequences, of which less than 25% were seen once. Together, the top ten hold roughly 1.2% of the sample. Sequencing was performed on axillary lymph node tissue. The TCR was taken from a female donor with breast cancer. Some clones in this sample may be carry-over from other donors' samples. Here the chain combines TRBV11-2 and TRBJ2-1; D gene: possibly TRBD1, on 5 matching bases. At the DNA level, the sequence is TGTGCCAGCAGCACCAGGGTCCGCTCCTACAATGAGCAGTTCTTC. It is translated as CASSTRVRSYNEQFF.